These 22 T cell receptor beta chains were sequenced from one sample in a study of T cells expressing NK-cell markers. TCRdb reanalyzed the 5' RACE reads and collapses them to one entry per CDR3 protein, without DNA. The sample totals about 160,000 distinct CDR3 sequences. Sequenced input: blood T cells: a sorted CD56 or NKG2C T cell subset, CD4+ or CD8+ T cells, or bulk PBMC T cells (not recorded which). The source of these receptors is a woman aged 18 to 69 in good health.

The V call is TRBV7-3, the J call TRBJ2-2; TCRdb's assignment of TRBD2 cannot be checked, as there is no DNA. CDR1 and CDR2 (germline): SGHTA, FQGTGA. The CDR3 has 20 residues. Here the CDR3 reads CASSLRGAGVVGSTIGELFF.

V and J are TRBV7-2 and TRBJ1-2; TCRdb designates TRBD1, a call that cannot be tested without DNA. Per germline, CDR1 SGHTA and CDR2 FQGNSA. The CDR3 covers 17 residues. The CDR3 loop reads CASSPGQGAYPVYGYTF.

The chain uses TRBV3-1 and TRBJ1-1. The V gene's germline CDR1 is LGHDT and CDR2 YNNKEL (reference sequence). CDR3 length: 13 residues. CDR3 region: CASSLALNTEAFF.

The chain links TRBV7-8 to TRBJ2-5; the TRBD1 assignment by TCRdb is unverifiable without DNA. CDR1 is SGHVS and CDR2 is FQNEAQ in the germline V gene. This CDR3 comprises 16 residues. CDR3 region: CASSPGGRHLQETQYF.

The V gene is TRBV5-1, the J gene TRBJ1-4; TCRdb lists TRBD1, though no DNA is available to test this call. There are 16 residues in the CDR3. Germline V lookup: CDR1 SGHRS, CDR2 YFSETQ. The CDR3: CASSRDAASTNEKLFF.

The chain uses TRBV5-1 and TRBJ2-3; there is no DNA to check the TCRdb D call of TRBD1. In germline, CDR1 is SGHRS, CDR2 YFSETQ. The CDR3 sequence is 15 residues long. CDR3: CASGQGDPRTDTQYF.

This chain links TRBV4-2 with TRBJ1-1; TCRdb outputs TRBD1, but without DNA this stays unchecked. The CDR3 has 15 residues. Germline CDR1 is LGHNA and CDR2 is YNFKEQ. CDR3 in amino acids: CASSQVGRGHTEAFF.

The CDR3 loop reads CAISRQAAAILHF. The chain recombines TRBV10-3 with TRBJ1-6. Germline V gene lookup returns CDR1 ENHRY and CDR2 SYGVKD. This CDR3 has 13 residues.

This CDR3 reads CASSWELAGDWDEQFF. The rearrangement joins TRBV5-1 to TRBJ2-1; TCRdb selects TRBD2, and the lack of DNA leaves this call unchecked. This CDR3 comprises 16 residues. Germline values: CDR1 SGHRS, CDR2 YFSETQ.

The rearrangement uses TRBV10-3 and TRBJ1-5. The germline gives CDR1 ENHRY, CDR2 SYGVKD. The CDR3 sequence is 15 residues long. The CDR3 reads CAISEKGFGDQPQHF.

The CDR3 reads CASSQAALAGGSETQYF. This sequence joins TRBV4-1 and TRBJ2-5; TCRdb designates TRBD2, a call that cannot be tested without DNA. The CDR3 consists of 17 residues. From germline, CDR1 is MGHRA and CDR2 YSYEKL.

The chain links TRBV20-1 to TRBJ1-5; TCRdb's D gene call, TRBD1, goes unchecked for lack of DNA. The CDR3 consists of 17 residues. Germline V lookup: CDR1 DFQATT, CDR2 SNEGSKA (reference sequence). The CDR3 protein is CSAGRFLGDGSNQPQHF.

V usage is TRBV6-1 and J usage is TRBJ2-7; TCRdb gives TRBD2 as the D gene, but with no DNA this cannot be confirmed. The germline V gene has CDR1 MNHNS and CDR2 SASEGT. The CDR3 length is 15 residues. The CDR3 here is CASSDLGLPSYEQYF.

The rearrangement joins TRBV7-9 to TRBJ2-7; TCRdb's D gene call, TRBD2, goes unchecked for lack of DNA. CDR1 is SEHNR, CDR2 FQNEAQ, per germline (reference sequence). The CDR3 runs to 14 residues. The CDR3 is CASSLGGSNYEQYF.

This chain joins TRBV5-5 and TRBJ2-7. Germline CDR1 is SGHKS and CDR2 is YYEKEE (reference sequence). This CDR3 contains 16 residues. The chain's CDR3 is CASSGYGLTIESEQYF. Full variable domain (remainder filled in from reference TRBV5-5 and TRBJ2-7): DAGVTQSPTHLIKTRGQQVTLRCSPISGHKSVSWYQQVLGQGPQFIFQYYEKEERGRGNFPDRFSARQFPNYSSELNVNALLLGDSALYLCASSGYGLTIESEQYFGPGTRLTVT.

The chain carries TRBV21-1 and TRBJ1-1; TCRdb names TRBD1, which stays unverified in the absence of DNA. TRBV21-1 is a pseudogene locus. The length of the CDR3 is 16 residues. CDR3 loop: CASTSPQDRENTEAFF.

V gene TRBV12-5 combines with J gene TRBJ2-4; TCRdb outputs TRBD1, but without DNA this stays unchecked. Germline assignment: CDR1 LGHNT and CDR2 FRNRAP. The CDR3 has 15 amino acids. CDR3 loop: CARDQDRGAKNIQYF.

The chain joins TRBV6-2 or TRBV6-3 to TRBJ2-5. Germline V gene lookup returns CDR1 MNHEY and CDR2 SVGEGT. The length of the CDR3 is 16 residues. The CDR3 here is CASSYGKGPKQETQYF.

The rearrangement links TRBV5-1 to TRBJ2-4. The germline CDR1 and CDR2 sequences are SGHRS and YFSETQ. The CDR3 runs to 16 residues. The CDR3 spells CASSLVSKSAKNIQYF.

V and J are TRBV20-1 and TRBJ1-2; with no DNA, the TCRdb D assignment of TRBD1 cannot be verified. CDR3 length equals 12 residues. Per germline, CDR1 DFQATT and CDR2 SNEGSKA (reference sequence). The CDR3 reads CSAEDSRYGYTF.

The rearrangement joins TRBV20-1 to TRBJ2-5; TCRdb picks TRBD1, but there is no DNA to check that call. Germline-derived CDR1 and CDR2 are DFQATT and SNEGSKA (reference sequence). CDR3 size: 13 residues. This CDR3 reads CSAAGGHMETQYF.

The chain employs TRBV7-2 and TRBJ2-7; TCRdb's assignment of TRBD2 cannot be checked, as there is no DNA. The CDR3 loop spans 15 amino acids. Germline assignment: CDR1 SGHTA and CDR2 FQGNSA. The CDR3: CASSLAFGSEYEQYF.